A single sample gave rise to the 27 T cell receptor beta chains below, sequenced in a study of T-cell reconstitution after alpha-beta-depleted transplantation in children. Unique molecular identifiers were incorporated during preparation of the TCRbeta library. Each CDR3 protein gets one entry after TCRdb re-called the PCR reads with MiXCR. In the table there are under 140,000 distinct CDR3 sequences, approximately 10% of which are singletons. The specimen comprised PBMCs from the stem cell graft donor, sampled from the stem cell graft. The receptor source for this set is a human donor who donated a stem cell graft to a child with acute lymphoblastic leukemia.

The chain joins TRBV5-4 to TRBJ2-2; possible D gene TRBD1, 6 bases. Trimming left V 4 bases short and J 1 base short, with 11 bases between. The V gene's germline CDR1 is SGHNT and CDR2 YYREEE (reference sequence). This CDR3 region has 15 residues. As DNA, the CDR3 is TGTGCCAGCAGCGTGGGACACAAGAACACCGGGGAGCTGTTTTTT. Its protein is CASSVGHKNTGELFF.

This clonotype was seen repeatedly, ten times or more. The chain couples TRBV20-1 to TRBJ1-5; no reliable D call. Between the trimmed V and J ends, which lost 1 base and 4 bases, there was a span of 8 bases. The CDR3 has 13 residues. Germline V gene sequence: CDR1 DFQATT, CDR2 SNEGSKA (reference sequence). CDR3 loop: CSARGGVNQPQHF. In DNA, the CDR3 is TGCAGTGCTAGAGGAGGTGTGAATCAGCCCCAGCATTTT.

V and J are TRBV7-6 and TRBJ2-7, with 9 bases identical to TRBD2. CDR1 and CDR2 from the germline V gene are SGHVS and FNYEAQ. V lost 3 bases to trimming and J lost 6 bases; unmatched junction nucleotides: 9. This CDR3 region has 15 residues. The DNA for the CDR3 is TGTGCCAGCAGCTTCCCCGGTGGACTAGCGAGCGAGCAGTACTTC. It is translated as CASSFPGGLASEQYF. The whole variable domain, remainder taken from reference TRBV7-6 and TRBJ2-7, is GAGVSQSPRYKVTKRGQDVALRCDPISGHVSLYWYRQALGQGPEFLTYFNYEAQQDKSGLPNDRFSAERPEGSISTLTIQRTEQRDSAMYRCASSFPGGLASEQYFGPGTRLTVT.

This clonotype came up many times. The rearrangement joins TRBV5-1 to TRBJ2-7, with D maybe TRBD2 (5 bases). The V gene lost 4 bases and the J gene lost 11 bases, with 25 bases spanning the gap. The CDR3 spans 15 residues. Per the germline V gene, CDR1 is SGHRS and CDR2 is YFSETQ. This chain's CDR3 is CASSRGLGEPDQEYF. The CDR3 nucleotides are TGCGCCAGCAGCCGAGGTCTGGGAGAGCCCGATCAGGAGTACTTC.

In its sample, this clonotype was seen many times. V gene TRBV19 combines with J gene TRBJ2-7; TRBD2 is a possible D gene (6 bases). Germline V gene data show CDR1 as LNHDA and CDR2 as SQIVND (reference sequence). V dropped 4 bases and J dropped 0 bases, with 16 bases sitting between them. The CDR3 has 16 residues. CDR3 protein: CASSNPRRDYSYEQYF. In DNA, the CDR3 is TGTGCCAGTAGTAACCCCCGGAGGGATTACTCCTACGAGCAGTACTTC. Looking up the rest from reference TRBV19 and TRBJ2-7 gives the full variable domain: DGGITQSPKYLFRKEGQNVTLSCEQNLNHDAMYWYRQDPGQGLRLIYYSQIVNDFQKGDIAEGYSVSREKKESFPLTVTSAQKNPTAFYLCASSNPRRDYSYEQYFGPGTRLTVT.

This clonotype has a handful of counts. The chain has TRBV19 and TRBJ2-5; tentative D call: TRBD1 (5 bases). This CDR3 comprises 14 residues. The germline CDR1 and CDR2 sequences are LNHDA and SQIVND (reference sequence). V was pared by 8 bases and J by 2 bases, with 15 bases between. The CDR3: CASQKFPGQETQYF. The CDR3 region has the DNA TGTGCCAGTCAAAAATTCCCAGGGCAAGAGACCCAGTACTTC.

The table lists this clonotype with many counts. This CDR3 reads CASSLGTSGRGQYF. In DNA, the CDR3 is TGTGCCAGCAGTTTAGGGACTAGCGGGAGAGGGCAGTACTTC. This rearrangement joins TRBV12-3 or TRBV12-4 to TRBJ2-7; 13 positions agree with TRBD2. The trim removed 1 base at V and 9 bases at J, leaving 3 bases unmatched. The CDR3 has 14 amino acids.

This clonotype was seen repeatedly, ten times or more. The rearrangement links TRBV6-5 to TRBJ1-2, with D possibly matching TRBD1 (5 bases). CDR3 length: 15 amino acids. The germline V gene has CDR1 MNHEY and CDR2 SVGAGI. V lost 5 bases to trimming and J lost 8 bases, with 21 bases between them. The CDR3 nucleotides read TGTGCCAGCAGTCCTACACCAGGGAGGTACGAGGGCTACACCTTC. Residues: CASSPTPGRYEGYTF.

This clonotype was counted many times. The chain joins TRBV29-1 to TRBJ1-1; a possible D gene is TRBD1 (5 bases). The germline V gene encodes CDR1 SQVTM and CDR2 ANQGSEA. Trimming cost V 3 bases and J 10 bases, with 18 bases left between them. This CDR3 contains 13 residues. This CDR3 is CSVDPGIGLGAFF. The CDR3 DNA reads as TGCAGCGTTGATCCAGGGATCGGGCTGGGAGCTTTCTTT.

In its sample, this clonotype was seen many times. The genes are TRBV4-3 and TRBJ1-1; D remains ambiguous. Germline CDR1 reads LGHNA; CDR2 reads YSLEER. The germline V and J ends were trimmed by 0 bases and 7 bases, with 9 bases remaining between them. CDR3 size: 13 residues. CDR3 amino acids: CASSQEGELEAFF. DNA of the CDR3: TGCGCCAGCAGCCAAGAAGGCGAGCTTGAAGCTTTCTTT.

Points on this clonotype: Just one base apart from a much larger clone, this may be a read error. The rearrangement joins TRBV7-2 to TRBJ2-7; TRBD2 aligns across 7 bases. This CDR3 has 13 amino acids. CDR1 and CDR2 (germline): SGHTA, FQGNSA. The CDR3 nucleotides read TGTGCCAGCAGCTTGGGACTATACTACGACCAGTACTTC. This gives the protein CASSLGLYYDQYF.

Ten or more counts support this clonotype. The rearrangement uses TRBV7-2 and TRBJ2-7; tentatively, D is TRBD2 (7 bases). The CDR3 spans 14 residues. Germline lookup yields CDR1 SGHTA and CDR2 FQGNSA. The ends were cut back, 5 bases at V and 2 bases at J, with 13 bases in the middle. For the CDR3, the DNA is TGTGCCAGCAGCCCGGACAGCGGGACCTACGAGCAGTACTTC. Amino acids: CASSPDSGTYEQYF.

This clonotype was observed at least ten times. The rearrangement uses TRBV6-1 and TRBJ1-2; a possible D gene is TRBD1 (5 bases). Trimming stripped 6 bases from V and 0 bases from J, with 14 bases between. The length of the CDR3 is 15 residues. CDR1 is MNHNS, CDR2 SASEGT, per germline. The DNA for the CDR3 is TGTGCCAGCAGGGGGGTGGGGGTAGCTAACTATGGCTACACCTTC. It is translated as CASRGVGVANYGYTF.

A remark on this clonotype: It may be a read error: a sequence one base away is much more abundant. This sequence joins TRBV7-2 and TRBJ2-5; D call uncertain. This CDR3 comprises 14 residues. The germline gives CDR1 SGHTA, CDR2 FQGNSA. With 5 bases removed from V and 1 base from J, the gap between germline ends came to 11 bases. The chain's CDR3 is CASSPRLFQETQYF. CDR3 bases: TGTGCCAGCAGCCCGCGGCTGTTCCAAGAGACCCAGTACTTC.

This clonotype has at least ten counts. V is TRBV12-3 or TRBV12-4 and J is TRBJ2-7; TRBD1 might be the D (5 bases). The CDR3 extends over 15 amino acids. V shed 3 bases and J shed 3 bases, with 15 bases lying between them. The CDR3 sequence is CASSFRSGRDYEQYF. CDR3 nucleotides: TGTGCCAGCAGTTTCCGTTCCGGCAGGGACTACGAGCAGTACTTC.

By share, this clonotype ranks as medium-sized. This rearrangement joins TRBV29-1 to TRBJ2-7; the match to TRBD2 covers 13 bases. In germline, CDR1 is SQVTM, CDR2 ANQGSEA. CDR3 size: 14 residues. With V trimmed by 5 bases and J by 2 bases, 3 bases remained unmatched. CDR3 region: CSVRTSGGTYEQYF. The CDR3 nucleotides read TGCAGCGTTCGGACTAGCGGGGGAACCTACGAGCAGTACTTC.

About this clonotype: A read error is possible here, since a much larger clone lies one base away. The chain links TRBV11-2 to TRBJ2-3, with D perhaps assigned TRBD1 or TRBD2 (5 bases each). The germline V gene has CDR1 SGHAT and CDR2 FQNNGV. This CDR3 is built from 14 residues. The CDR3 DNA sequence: TGTGCCACCGAAAGGGACCCCAGCGCAGATGCGCAGTATTTT. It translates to CATERDPSADAQYF.

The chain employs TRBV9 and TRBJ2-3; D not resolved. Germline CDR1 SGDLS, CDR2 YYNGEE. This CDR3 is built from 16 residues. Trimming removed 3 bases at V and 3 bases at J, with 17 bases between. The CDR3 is CASSAPRGPRTDTQYF. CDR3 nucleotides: TGTGCCAGCAGCGCCCCCCGAGGCCCTAGGACAGATACGCAGTATTTT.

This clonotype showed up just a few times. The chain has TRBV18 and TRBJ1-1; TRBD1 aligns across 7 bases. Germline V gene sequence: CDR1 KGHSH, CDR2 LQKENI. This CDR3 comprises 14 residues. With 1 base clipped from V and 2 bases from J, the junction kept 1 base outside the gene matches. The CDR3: CASSPQGANTEAFF. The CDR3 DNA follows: TGTGCCAGCTCACCACAGGGGGCCAACACTGAAGCTTTCTTT.

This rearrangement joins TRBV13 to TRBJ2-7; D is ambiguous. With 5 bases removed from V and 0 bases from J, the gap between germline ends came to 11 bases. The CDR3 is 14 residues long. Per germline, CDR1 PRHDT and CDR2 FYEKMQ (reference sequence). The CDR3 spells CASSGSASSYEQYF. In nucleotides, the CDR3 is TGTGCCAGCAGCGGCAGCGCGAGCTCCTACGAGCAGTACTTC.

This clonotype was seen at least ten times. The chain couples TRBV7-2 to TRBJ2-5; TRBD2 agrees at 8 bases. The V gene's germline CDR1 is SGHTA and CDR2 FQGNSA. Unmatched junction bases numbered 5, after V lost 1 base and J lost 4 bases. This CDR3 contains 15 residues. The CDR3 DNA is TGTGCCAGCAGCTTAGTCCCGGGACTAGGAGAGACCCAGTACTTC. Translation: CASSLVPGLGETQYF.

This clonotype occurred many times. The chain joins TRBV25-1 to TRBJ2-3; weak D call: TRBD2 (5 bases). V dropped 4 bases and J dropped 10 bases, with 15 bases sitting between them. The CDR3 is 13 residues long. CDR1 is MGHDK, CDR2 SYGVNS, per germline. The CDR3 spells CASSVSSGSPQYF. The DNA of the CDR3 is TGTGCCAGCAGTGTATCCTCGGGGTCGCCGCAGTATTTT.

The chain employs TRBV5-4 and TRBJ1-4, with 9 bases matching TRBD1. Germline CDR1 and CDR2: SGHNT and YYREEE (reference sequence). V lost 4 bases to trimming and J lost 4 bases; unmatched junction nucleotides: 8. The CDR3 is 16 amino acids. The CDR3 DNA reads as TGTGCCAGCAGCCGTACTACAGGGGGCGATAATGAAAAACTGTTTTTT. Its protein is CASSRTTGGDNEKLFF.

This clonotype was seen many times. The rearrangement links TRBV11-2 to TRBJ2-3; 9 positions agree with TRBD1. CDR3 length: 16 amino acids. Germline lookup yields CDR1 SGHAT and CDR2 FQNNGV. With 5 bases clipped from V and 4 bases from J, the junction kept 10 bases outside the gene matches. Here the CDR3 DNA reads TGTGCCAGCAGCGCCCGGGACAGGGACGAGTCAGATACGCAGTATTTT. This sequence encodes CASSARDRDESDTQYF.

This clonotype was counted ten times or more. The CDR3 spells CASSQVLASGGSYEQYF. CDR3 DNA sequence: TGCGCCAGCAGCCAAGTTTTGGCTAGCGGGGGCTCCTACGAGCAGTACTTC. The chain combines TRBV4-1 with TRBJ2-7; 10 bases map to TRBD2. The CDR3 length is 17 residues. Germline CDR1 MGHRA, CDR2 YSYEKL. The V gene end was trimmed by 1 base and the J gene end by 0 bases; junction bases not matched to a gene: 6.

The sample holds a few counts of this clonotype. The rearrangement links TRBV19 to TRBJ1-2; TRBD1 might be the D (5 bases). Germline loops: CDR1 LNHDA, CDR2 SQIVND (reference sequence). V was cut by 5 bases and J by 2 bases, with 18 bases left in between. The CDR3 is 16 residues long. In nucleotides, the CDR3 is TGTGCCAGTAGTCCAAGAACCGGGACGGGGAACTATGGCTACACCTTC. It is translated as CASSPRTGTGNYGYTF.

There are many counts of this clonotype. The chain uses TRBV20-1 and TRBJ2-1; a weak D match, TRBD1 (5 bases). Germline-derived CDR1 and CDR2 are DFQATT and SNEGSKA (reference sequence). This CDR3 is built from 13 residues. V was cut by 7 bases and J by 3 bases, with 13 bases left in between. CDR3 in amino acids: CSGGRTLYNEQFF. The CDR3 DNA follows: TGCAGTGGAGGACGGACACTCTACAATGAGCAGTTCTTC.